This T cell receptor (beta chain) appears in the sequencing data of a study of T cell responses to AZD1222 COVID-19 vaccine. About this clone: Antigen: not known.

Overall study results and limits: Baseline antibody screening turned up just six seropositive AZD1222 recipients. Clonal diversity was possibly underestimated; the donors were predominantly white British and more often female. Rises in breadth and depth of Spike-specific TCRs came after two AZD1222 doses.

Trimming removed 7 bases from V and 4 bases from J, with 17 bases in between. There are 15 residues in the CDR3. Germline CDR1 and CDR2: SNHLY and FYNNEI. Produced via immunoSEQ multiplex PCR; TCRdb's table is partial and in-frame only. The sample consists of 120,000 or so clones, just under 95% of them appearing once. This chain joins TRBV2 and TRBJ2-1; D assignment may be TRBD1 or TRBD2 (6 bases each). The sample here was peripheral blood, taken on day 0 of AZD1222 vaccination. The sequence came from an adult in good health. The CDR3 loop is CASKEGGGQYNEQFF. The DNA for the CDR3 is TGTGCCAGCAAGGAGGGTGGGGGGCAATACAATGAGCAGTTCTTC.